The 17 T cell receptor beta chains below all came from one sample that was sequenced in a study of Ad26.COV2.S vaccination and SARS-CoV-2 variants. Profiling relied on immunoSEQ multiplex PCR, and the TCRdb table lists in-frame clones only, not all of them. The sample lists approximately 340,000 clones, approximately 90% occurring once. The specimen comprised peripheral blood, sampled after recovery from COVID-19. These receptors all come from a human donor who had recovered from COVID-19.

J is TRBJ1-3 and V is TRBV9; 7 bases are shared with TRBD1. Germline V gives CDR1 SGDLS, CDR2 YYNGEE. The CDR3 consists of 16 residues. The V segment lost 4 bases and the J segment 1 base; nucleotides outside the gene matches: 8. The CDR3 DNA sequence: TGTGCCAGCAGCCCACGCAGGGGGATATCTGGAAACACCATATATTTT. It codes for CASSPRRGISGNTIYF.

The gene calls are TRBV5-8 and TRBJ1-1, with 7 nucleotides matching TRBD1. CDR1 SGHTS and CDR2 YDEGEE come from the germline V gene. The junction had 14 bases not matched to a gene; V was cut back by 1 base and J by 5 bases. This CDR3 contains 17 residues. In DNA form, the CDR3 reads TGTGCCAGCAGCTTGCCTGGACGGAGGGGGCTTTATACTGAAGCTTTCTTT. Translating it yields CASSLPGRRGLYTEAFF.

This clone was picked up one time. V gene TRBV6-1 combines with J gene TRBJ1-2, with 8 bases that match TRBD1. The V gene's germline CDR1 is MNHNS and CDR2 SASEGT. V dropped 2 bases and J dropped 8; count of bases not matched to a gene: 13. This CDR3 region has 16 residues. The CDR3 protein is CASSEYKGQGLRGYTF. DNA for the CDR3: TGTGCCAGCAGTGAATACAAAGGACAGGGACTACGCGGCTACACCTTC.

The V and J genes are TRBV5-8 and TRBJ2-5; TRBD2 might be the D (6 bases). Deletions cut 1 base from V and 5 bases from J, with 15 bases between. The germline V gene has CDR1 SGHTS and CDR2 YDEGEE. The CDR3 spans 15 residues. The CDR3 loop is CASSLWRVPPETQYF. The CDR3 bases are TGTGCCAGCAGCTTGTGGAGGGTACCACCGGAGACCCAGTACTTC.

The gene calls are TRBV5-1 and TRBJ2-2; TRBD1 agrees at 8 bases. CDR1 is SGHRS and CDR2 is YFSETQ in the germline V gene. V was clipped by 0 bases and J by 9 bases; unmatched bases: 4. CDR3 length: 14 residues. The CDR3 loop reads CASSLDPGGRELFF. CDR3 in DNA: TGCGCCAGCAGCTTGGATCCAGGGGGCAGGGAGCTGTTTTTT. Variable domain in full (rest from reference TRBV5-1 and TRBJ2-2): KAGVTQTPRYLIKTRGQQVTLSCSPISGHRSVSWYQQTPGQGLQFLFEYFSETQRNKGNFPGRFSGRQFSNSRSEMNVSTLELGDSALYLCASSLDPGGRELFFGEGSRLTVL.

The chain joins TRBV29-1 to TRBJ2-7, with 10 bases that match TRBD1. Germline CDR1 is SQVTM and CDR2 is ANQGSEA. Germline trimming cut 4 bases from V and 6 bases from J; bases unmatched to any gene: 9. This CDR3 has 14 amino acids. CDR3: CSVVKGQGLSEQYF. In nucleotides, the CDR3 is TGCAGCGTTGTGAAGGGACAGGGGTTGAGCGAGCAGTACTTC.

Remarks on this clone: Additional DNA sequences in this sample encode the identical CDR3. The gene calls are TRBV9 and TRBJ1-2, with D perhaps TRBD1 (6 bases). Trimming shortened V by 0 bases and J by 0 bases, and 12 bases separated the two germline ends. CDR1 and CDR2 (germline): SGDLS, YYNGEE. This CDR3 comprises 16 residues. The CDR3 loop reads CASSVGGGPANYGYTF. Written as DNA, the CDR3 is TGTGCCAGCAGCGTAGGGGGGGGGCCGGCTAACTATGGCTACACCTTC.

The CDR3 bases are TGTGCCAGCAGTGATGACAGGGCTTACGAGCAGTACTTC. Protein: CASSDDRAYEQYF. The J gene is TRBJ2-7, the V gene TRBV25-1; 7 bases line up with TRBD1. Germline V gene lookup returns CDR1 MGHDK and CDR2 SYGVNS. The CDR3 has 13 amino acids. V dropped 3 bases and J dropped 4; count of bases not matched to a gene: 3.

V and J are TRBV5-4 and TRBJ1-1; D remains ambiguous. The CDR3 extends over 15 amino acids. Trimming removed 0 bases from V and 1 base from J, with 10 bases in between. CDR1 and CDR2 (germline): SGHNT, YYREEE (reference sequence). CDR3: CASSLGAGGNTEAFF. In DNA, the CDR3 is TGTGCCAGCAGCTTGGGGGCAGGAGGGAACACTGAAGCTTTCTTT.

This clone was observed once. This sequence joins TRBV15 and TRBJ2-7, with 7 bases that match TRBD1. Germline loops: CDR1 LNHNV, CDR2 YYDKDF (reference sequence). This CDR3 comprises 13 residues. V trimming: 5 bases; J trimming: 3 bases; junction bases outside the gene matches: 4. The CDR3 sequence is CATSPGQVYEQYF. The DNA for the CDR3 is TGTGCCACCAGCCCAGGACAGGTCTACGAGCAGTACTTC.

This rearrangement joins TRBV5-4 to TRBJ2-4; D is uncertain. CDR1 and CDR2 (germline): SGHNT, YYREEE (reference sequence). This CDR3 has 17 residues. Between the trimmed V and J ends, which lost 5 bases and 0 bases, there was a span of 18 bases. The CDR3 protein is CASSPRTEQLAKNIQYF. CDR3 bases: TGTGCCAGCAGTCCTCGGACGGAACAACTAGCCAAAAACATTCAGTACTTC.

In DNA form, the CDR3 reads TGTGCCAGCAGCTTATTTGGTCCCCAGATCTCTGGAAACACCATATATTTT. This sequence encodes CASSLFGPQISGNTIYF. The chain is built from TRBV11-2 and TRBJ1-3; D is uncertain. Trimming took off 2 bases at V and 0 bases at J, with 14 bases between the two ends. CDR1 is SGHAT and CDR2 is FQNNGV in the germline V gene. The CDR3 extends over 17 amino acids.

This clone was counted a few times. The V and J genes are TRBV6-4 and TRBJ2-3, with TRBD1 matching 8 bases. With 5 bases clipped from V and 6 bases from J, the junction kept 7 bases outside the gene matches. CDR3 length: 14 amino acids. The V gene's germline CDR1 is MRHNA and CDR2 SNTAGT. CDR3 sequence: CASSSQGDLDTQYF. The CDR3 nucleotides read TGTGCCAGCAGTTCACAGGGGGATTTGGATACGCAGTATTTT.

The V gene is TRBV5-6, the J gene TRBJ1-1; possibly TRBD1 for D (6 bases). The CDR3 covers 16 residues. Trimming cost V 1 base and J 0 bases, with 13 bases left between them. Per germline, CDR1 SGHDT and CDR2 YYEEEE. DNA for the CDR3: TGTGCCAGCAGCTTGAACGGTGCAGGGGTGAACACTGAAGCTTTCTTT. Its protein product is CASSLNGAGVNTEAFF.

The rearrangement links TRBV5-4 to TRBJ1-1, with D possibly TRBD1 on 5 matching bases. Trimming took 4 bases from V and 3 from J, leaving 10 bases between them. CDR3 length: 13 amino acids. Germline CDR1 is SGHNT and CDR2 is YYREEE (reference sequence). The CDR3: CASSQVRDTEAFF. The CDR3 nucleotides are TGTGCCAGCAGCCAGGTCAGGGACACTGAAGCTTTCTTT.

The CDR3 reads CASSLKYEQFF. The CDR3 bases are TGTGCCAGCAGCTTGAAATATGAGCAGTTCTTC. The chain is built from TRBV5-6 and TRBJ2-1; no clear D. The CDR3 runs 11 residues. The germline gives CDR1 SGHDT, CDR2 YYEEEE. The V gene lost 1 base and the J gene lost 8 bases, with 4 bases spanning the gap.

The V and J genes are TRBV7-9 and TRBJ1-1; D is uncertain. CDR3 length: 15 residues. The germline V gene encodes CDR1 SEHNR and CDR2 FQNEAQ (reference sequence). The V gene lost 1 base and the J gene lost 3 bases, with 12 bases spanning the gap. For the CDR3, the DNA is TGTGCCAGCAGCTTAGAGATAGGGTCGGACACTGAAGCTTTCTTT. It encodes CASSLEIGSDTEAFF.